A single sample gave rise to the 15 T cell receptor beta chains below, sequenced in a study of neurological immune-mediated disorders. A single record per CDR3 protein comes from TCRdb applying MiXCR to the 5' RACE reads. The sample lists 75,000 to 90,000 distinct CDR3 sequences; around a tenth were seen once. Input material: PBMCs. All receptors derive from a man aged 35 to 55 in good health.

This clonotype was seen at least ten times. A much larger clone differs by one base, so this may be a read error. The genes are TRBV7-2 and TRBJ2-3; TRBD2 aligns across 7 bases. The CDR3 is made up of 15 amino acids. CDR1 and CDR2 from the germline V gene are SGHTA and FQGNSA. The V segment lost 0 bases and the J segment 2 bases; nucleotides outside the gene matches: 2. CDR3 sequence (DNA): TGTGCCAGCAGCTTAGCGGGGGGGACCACAGATACGCAGTATTTT. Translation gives CASSLAGGTTDTQYF.

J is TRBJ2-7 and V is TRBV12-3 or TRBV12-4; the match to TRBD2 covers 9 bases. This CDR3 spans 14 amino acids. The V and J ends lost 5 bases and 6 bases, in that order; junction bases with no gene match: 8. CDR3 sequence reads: CASSPPGLAGEQYF. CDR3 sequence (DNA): TGTGCCAGCAGTCCCCCGGGACTAGCAGGCGAGCAGTACTTC.

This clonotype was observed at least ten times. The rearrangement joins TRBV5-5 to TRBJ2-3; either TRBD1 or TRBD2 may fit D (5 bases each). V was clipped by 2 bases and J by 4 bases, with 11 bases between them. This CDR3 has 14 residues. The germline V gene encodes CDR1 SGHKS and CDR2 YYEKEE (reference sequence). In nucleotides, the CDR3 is TGTGCCAGCAGCTTTGTTATGGGGGCAGATACGCAGTATTTT. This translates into CASSFVMGADTQYF.

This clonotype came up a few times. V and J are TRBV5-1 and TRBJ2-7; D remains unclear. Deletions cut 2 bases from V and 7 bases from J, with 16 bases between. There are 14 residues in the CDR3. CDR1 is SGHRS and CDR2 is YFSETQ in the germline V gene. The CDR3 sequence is CASSFDTSYDEQYF. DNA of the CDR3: TGCGCCAGCAGCTTTGACACTTCCTACGATGAGCAGTACTTC.

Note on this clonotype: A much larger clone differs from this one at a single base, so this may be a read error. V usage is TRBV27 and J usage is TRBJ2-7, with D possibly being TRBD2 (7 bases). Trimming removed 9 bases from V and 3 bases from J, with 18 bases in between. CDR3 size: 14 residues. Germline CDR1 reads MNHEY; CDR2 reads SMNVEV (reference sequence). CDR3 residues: CARSFEGGGYEQYF. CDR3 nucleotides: TGTGCCAGAAGCTTCGAGGGGGGGGGCTACGAGCAGTACTTC.

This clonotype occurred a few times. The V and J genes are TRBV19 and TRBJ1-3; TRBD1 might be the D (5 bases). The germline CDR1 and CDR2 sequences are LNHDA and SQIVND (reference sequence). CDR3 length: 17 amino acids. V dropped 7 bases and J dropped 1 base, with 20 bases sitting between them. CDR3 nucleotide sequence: TGTGCCAGTAAGTCCACAGGTTCGTCCGATTCTGGAAACACCATATATTTT. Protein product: CASKSTGSSDSGNTIYF. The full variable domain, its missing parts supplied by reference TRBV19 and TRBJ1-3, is DGGITQSPKYLFRKEGQNVTLSCEQNLNHDAMYWYRQDPGQGLRLIYYSQIVNDFQKGDIAEGYSVSREKKESFPLTVTSAQKNPTAFYLCASKSTGSSDSGNTIYFGEGSWLTVV.

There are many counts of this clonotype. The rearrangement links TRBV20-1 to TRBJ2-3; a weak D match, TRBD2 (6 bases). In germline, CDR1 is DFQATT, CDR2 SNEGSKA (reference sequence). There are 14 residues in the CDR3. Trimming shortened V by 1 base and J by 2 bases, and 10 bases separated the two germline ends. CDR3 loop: CSARGRGDTDTQYF. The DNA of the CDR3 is TGCAGTGCTAGAGGGCGGGGTGACACAGATACGCAGTATTTT.

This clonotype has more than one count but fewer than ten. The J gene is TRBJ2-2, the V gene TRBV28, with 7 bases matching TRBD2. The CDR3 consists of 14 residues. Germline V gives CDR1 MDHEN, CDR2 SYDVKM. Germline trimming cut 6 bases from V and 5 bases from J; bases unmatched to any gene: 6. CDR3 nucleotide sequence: TGTGCCAGCAGCGGAGGGAGGGAGACCGGGGAGCTGTTTTTT. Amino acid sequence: CASSGGRETGELFF.

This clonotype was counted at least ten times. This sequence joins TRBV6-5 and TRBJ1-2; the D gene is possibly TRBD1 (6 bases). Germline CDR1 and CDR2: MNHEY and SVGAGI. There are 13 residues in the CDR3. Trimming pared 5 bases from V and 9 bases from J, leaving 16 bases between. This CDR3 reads CASSDRTASRYTF. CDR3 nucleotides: TGTGCCAGCAGTGACAGGACGGCGAGCCGCTACACCTTC.

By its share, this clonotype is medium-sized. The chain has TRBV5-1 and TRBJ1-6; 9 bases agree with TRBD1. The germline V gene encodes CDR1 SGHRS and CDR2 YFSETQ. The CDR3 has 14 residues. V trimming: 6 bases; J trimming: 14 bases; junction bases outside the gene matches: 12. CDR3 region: CASKTGTGSFTLHF. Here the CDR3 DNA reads TGCGCCAGCAAGACCGGGACAGGGTCCTTCACCCTCCACTTT.

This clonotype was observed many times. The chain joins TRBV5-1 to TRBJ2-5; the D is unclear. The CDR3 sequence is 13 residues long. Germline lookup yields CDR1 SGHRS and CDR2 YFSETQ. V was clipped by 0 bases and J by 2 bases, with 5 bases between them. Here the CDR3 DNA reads TGCGCCAGCAGCTTGGCTCAACAAGAGACCCAGTACTTC. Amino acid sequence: CASSLAQQETQYF.

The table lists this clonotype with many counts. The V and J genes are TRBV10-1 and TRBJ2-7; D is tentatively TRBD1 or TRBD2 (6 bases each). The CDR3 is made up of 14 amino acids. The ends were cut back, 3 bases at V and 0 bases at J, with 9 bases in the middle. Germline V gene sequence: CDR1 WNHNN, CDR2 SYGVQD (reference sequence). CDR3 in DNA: TGCGCCAGCAGTGATGGAGGGGGCTCCTACGAGCAGTACTTC. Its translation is CASSDGGGSYEQYF.

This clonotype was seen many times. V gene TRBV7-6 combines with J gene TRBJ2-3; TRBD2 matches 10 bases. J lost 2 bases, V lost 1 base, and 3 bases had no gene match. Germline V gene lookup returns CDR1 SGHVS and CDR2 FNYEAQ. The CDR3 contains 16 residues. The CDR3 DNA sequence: TGTGCCAGCAGCTTAGGTAGCGGGGGGCCCACAGATACGCAGTATTTT. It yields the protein CASSLGSGGPTDTQYF.

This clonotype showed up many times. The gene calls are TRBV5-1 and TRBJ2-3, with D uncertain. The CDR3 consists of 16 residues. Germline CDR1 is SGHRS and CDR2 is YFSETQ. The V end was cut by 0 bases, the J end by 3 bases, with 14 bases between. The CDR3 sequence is CASSLGGSPGTDTQYF. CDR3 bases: TGCGCCAGCAGCTTGGGCGGCTCCCCCGGGACAGATACGCAGTATTTT.

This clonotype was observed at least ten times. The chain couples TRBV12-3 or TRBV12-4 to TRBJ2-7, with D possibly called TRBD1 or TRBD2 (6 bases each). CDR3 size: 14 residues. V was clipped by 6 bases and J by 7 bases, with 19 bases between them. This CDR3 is CASSMGGLGTEQYF. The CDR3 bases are TGTGCCAGCAGCATGGGGGGCCTTGGAACGGAGCAGTACTTC.